Shown below are 15 T cell receptor beta chains from a single sample sequenced in a study of Tregs in tolerant kidney transplant recipients. TCRdb's copy holds only in-frame clones and misses some; the assay was immunoSEQ multiplex PCR. This sample's clone table lists roughly 48,000 clones. Material: CD4+ T cells from blood, obtained before the transplant. Every receptor here comes from a human donor who received a combined kidney and bone marrow transplant.

The CDR3 DNA, read in part, is TGTGCCAGCTCACCCAGCCGGCGGGGGGATACG. Residues: CASSPSRRGDT. The complete CDR3 sequence is CASSPSRRGDTQYF. The chain recombines TRBV18 with TRBJ2-3, with 7 bases aligning to TRBD2. Coverage ceases 3 residues before the CDR3 finishes, and the germline J gene fills in the end. The CDR3 contains 14 residues. V lost 3 bases to trimming and J lost 6 bases; unmatched junction nucleotides: 6. Germline lookup yields CDR1 KGHSH and CDR2 LQKENI.

Of note for this clone: The read stops 3 residues short of the end of the CDR3; the missing end is completed from the germline J gene. The chain is built from TRBV5-4 and TRBJ1-2, with D perhaps TRBD1 (5 bases). Trimming removed 3 bases at V and 1 base at J, with 13 bases between. CDR1 and CDR2 (germline): SGHNT, YYREEE (reference sequence). This CDR3 has 15 residues. CDR3 sequence: CASSSPGTNNYGYTF. CDR3 bases read: TGTGCCAGCAGCTCCCCAGGGACTAATAACTATGGC.

Details on this clone: The DNA ends 3 residues before the CDR3 does, and the rest of the CDR3 is filled in from the germline J gene. This chain joins TRBV30 and TRBJ1-2, with TRBD1 identical over 7 bases. Per germline, CDR1 GTSNPN and CDR2 SVGIG (reference sequence). This CDR3 contains 12 residues. With 2 bases clipped from V and 7 bases from J, the junction kept 4 bases outside the gene matches. The part of the CDR3 DNA that was read is TGTGCCTGGAGTCCCGGGACAGTTGGC. It translates to CAWSPGTVG. The CDR3, in full, reads CAWSPGTVGYTF.

The CDR3 loop is CSASLAGVVETQYF. CDR3 DNA (partial): TGCAGTGCCTCGCTAGCGGGAGTCGTAGAGACC. This rearrangement joins TRBV20-1 to TRBJ2-5; 10 nucleotides match TRBD2. The observed sequence ends 3 residues before the CDR3 terminus, with the missing tail filled in from the germline J gene. CDR1 and CDR2 from the germline V gene are DFQATT and SNEGSKA (reference sequence). CDR3 size: 14 residues. Germline trimming cut 6 bases from V and 4 bases from J; bases unmatched to any gene: 8.

About this clone itself: The CDR3 end falls 3 residues outside the read, so it is completed with the germline J gene. V is TRBV5-1 and J is TRBJ2-1; 7 bases fit TRBD2. J was trimmed by 7 bases and V by 3 bases; bases with no gene match: 10. Germline CDR1 SGHRS, CDR2 YFSETQ. The CDR3 is made up of 15 amino acids. The CDR3 DNA, read in part, is TGCGCCAGCAGCTCGAGGGCTAGCGGAGGGAATGAG. Encoded protein: CASSSRASGGNE. The full CDR3 reads CASSSRASGGNEQFF.

Concerning this clone itself: The CDR3 is cut off 3 residues early in the read; its end comes from the germline J gene. The chain couples TRBV11-1 to TRBJ2-7; D not resolved. This CDR3 has 15 residues. Germline lookup yields CDR1 SGHAT and CDR2 FQDESV (reference sequence). The V end was cut by 0 bases, the J end by 2 bases, with 11 bases between. The sequenced part of the CDR3 DNA is TGTGCCAGCAGCTTAGCCACAGAGGCTGCCTACGAG. Encoded protein: CASSLATEAAYE. The CDR3 in full is CASSLATEAAYEQYF.

On this clone itself: From the germline J gene comes the end of the CDR3, since the read stops 3 residues before it. The J gene is TRBJ2-2, the V gene TRBV4-2, with D hard to call. V was trimmed by 4 bases and J by 1 base, leaving 16 bases between them. The CDR3 length is 17 residues. CDR1 LGHNA and CDR2 YNFKEQ come from the germline V gene. CDR3 DNA, as far as it was read: TGTGCCAGCAGCCCCCCACCATCCCCGGGGAACACCGGGGAG. Translation: CASSPPPSPGNTGE. The whole CDR3 sequence reads CASSPPPSPGNTGELFF.

Comment on this clone: The CDR3 end is not reached by the read, which stops 3 residues before it; the germline J gene fills it in. The rearrangement joins TRBV10-3 to TRBJ2-7; 12 bases are a match to TRBD2. Germline CDR1 is ENHRY and CDR2 is SYGVKD. The CDR3 is made up of 16 amino acids. The trim removed 4 bases at V and 1 base at J, leaving 5 bases unmatched. Partial CDR3 DNA: TGTGCCATCAGTGGTTCGACTAGCGGGAGTTCCTACGAG. Encoded protein: CAISGSTSGSSYE. The complete CDR3 protein is CAISGSTSGSSYEQYF.

About this clone itself: The CDR3 end falls 3 residues outside the read, so it is completed with the germline J gene. V gene TRBV5-6 combines with J gene TRBJ2-1; TRBD2 aligns across 13 bases. Germline assignment: CDR1 SGHDT and CDR2 YYEEEE. V was pared by 4 bases and J by 9 bases, with 7 bases of the junction left unmatched. The CDR3 is 15 amino acids. CDR3 DNA, as far as it was read: TGTGCCAGCAGCGTGGGACTAGCGGGAACGGGTGAG. Protein sequence: CASSVGLAGTGE. The whole CDR3 protein is CASSVGLAGTGEQFF.

About this clone: The CDR3 extends 3 residues past the end of the read, so its final part is completed from the germline J gene. V gene TRBV10-1 combines with J gene TRBJ2-7; TRBD1 agrees at 8 bases. The CDR3 contains 14 residues. V was clipped by 3 bases and J by 2 bases; unmatched bases: 3. Germline lookup yields CDR1 WNHNN and CDR2 SYGVQD (reference sequence). CDR3 DNA (partial): TGCGCCAGCAGTGAACGGACAGGGCCCTACGAG. This sequence encodes CASSERTGPYE. The complete CDR3 reads CASSERTGPYEQYF.

A remark on this clone: The CDR3 is cut off 3 residues early in the read; its end comes from the germline J gene. This chain joins TRBV7-2 and TRBJ2-7; possible D gene TRBD1, 6 bases. The germline V gene encodes CDR1 SGHTA and CDR2 FQGNSA. CDR3 length: 14 residues. Between the trimmed V and J ends, which lost 2 bases and 5 bases, there was a span of 13 bases. Incomplete CDR3 DNA: TGTGCCAGCAGCTTATATGGGGGCAACCACGAG. Translated: CASSLYGGNHE. The full CDR3 reads CASSLYGGNHEQYF.

Comment on this clone: With the read ending 3 residues before the CDR3 end, the germline J gene is used to fill in that end. The chain joins TRBV30 to TRBJ1-5; 7 bases line up with TRBD1. The CDR3 is made up of 13 amino acids. The junction had 3 bases not matched to a gene; V was cut back by 2 bases and J by 5 bases. Germline CDR1 and CDR2: GTSNPN and SVGIG (reference sequence). This CDR3 reads CAWSRQGDQPQHF. The part of the CDR3 DNA that was read is TGTGCCTGGAGTCGACAGGGCGATCAGCCC.

Regarding this clone: From the germline J gene comes the end of the CDR3, since the read stops 3 residues before it. The V gene is TRBV20-1, the J gene TRBJ2-7; 13 bases match TRBD2. The CDR3 is made up of 19 amino acids. V lost 3 bases and J lost 4; bases outside the gene matches: 18. The germline V gene encodes CDR1 DFQATT and CDR2 SNEGSKA (reference sequence). The CDR3 reads CSASPPLGTSGNSRYEQYF. CDR3 DNA (partial): TGCAGTGCTAGCCCCCCTCTGGGGACTAGCGGGAATTCGAGATACGAG.

For this clone: The read ends 3 residues early relative to the CDR3; the germline J gene fills the gap. The rearrangement joins TRBV7-2 to TRBJ2-7; 7 nucleotides align to TRBD2. Germline V gives CDR1 SGHTA, CDR2 FQGNSA. CDR3 length equals 14 residues. The J segment lost 4 bases and the V segment lost 5 bases, leaving 8 bases of the junction unmatched. CDR3 residues: CASSVSGNRYEQYF. The DNA read from the CDR3 is TGTGCCAGCAGCGTGAGCGGGAATAGGTACGAG. Variable domain in full (rest from reference TRBV7-2 and TRBJ2-7): GAGVSQSPSNKVTEKGKDVELRCDPISGHTALYWYRQSLGQGLEFLIYFQGNSAPDKSGLPSDRFSAERTGGSVSTLTIQRTQQEDSAVYLCASSVSGNRYEQYFGPGTRLTVT.

In regard to this clone: The CDR3 end falls 3 residues outside the read, so it is completed with the germline J gene. This chain uses TRBV7-2 with TRBJ1-4; 7 bases are a match to TRBD1. V shed 1 base and J 7 bases; nucleotides not matched to a gene: 6. The length of the CDR3 is 15 residues. In germline, CDR1 is SGHTA, CDR2 FQGNSA. The chain's CDR3 is CASSLGGGWGEKLFF. Incomplete CDR3 DNA: TGTGCCAGCAGCTTAGGAGGGGGCTGGGGTGAAAAA.